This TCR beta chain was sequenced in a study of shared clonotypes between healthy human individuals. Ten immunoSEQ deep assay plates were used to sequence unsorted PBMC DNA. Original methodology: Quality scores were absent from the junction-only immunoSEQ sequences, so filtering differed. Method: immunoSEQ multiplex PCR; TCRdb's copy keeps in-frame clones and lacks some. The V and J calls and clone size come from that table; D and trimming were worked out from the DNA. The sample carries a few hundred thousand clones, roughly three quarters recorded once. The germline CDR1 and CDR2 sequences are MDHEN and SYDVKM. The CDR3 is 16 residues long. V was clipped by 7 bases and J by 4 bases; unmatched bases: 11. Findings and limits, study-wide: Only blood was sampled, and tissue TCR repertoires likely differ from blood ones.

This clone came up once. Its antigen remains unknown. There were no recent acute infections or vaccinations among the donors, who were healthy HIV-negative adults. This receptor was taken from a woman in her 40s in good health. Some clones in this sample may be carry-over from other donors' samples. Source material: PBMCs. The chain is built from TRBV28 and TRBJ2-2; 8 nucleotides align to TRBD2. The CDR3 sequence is CASKTGLAVVTGELFF. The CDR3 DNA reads TGTGCCAGCAAAACAGGACTAGCCGTAGTCACCGGGGAGCTGTTTTTT. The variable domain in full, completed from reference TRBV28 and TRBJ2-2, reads DVKVTQSSRYLVKRTGEKVFLECVQDMDHENMFWYRQDPGLGLRLIYFSYDVKMKEKGDIPEGYSVSREKKERFSLILESASTNQTSMYLCASKTGLAVVTGELFFGEGSRLTVL.